This is a list of T cell receptor beta chains from one sample in a study of shared clonotypes between healthy human individuals. The assay was immunoSEQ multiplex PCR, and TCRdb's table has in-frame clones only and misses some. Found here are nearly 750,000 clones, 72% of them singletons; the top ten hold about 1.8%. Sequencing was performed on memory CD4+ T cells sorted from blood. The receptors were gathered from a woman aged 30 to 39 in good health. The conserved cysteine and the conserved F or W are not part of the CDR3 here.

TRBJ2-3 | TRBV5-1 | ASSSLAGGRTDTQY
TRBJ2-6 | TRBV5-1 | ASSRSGVGGANVLT
TRBJ2-2 | TRBV30 | AWKFQGGTGELF
TRBJ2-5 | TRBV20-1 | SARAETQY
TRBJ2-7 | TRBV14 | ASSHLSGSDFYEQY
TRBJ2-1 | TRBV5-1 | ASSLMGEEQF
TRBJ1-2 | TRBV28 | ASSGGAGRNYGYT
TRBJ2-3 | TRBV10-3 | AISESVGTVGTDTQY
TRBJ1-1 | TRBV5-1 | ASSLFGNTEAF
TRBJ2-1 | TRBV10-2 | ASRRTSGSYNEQF
TRBJ2-7 | TRBV18 | ASSPGLAGVEEQY
TRBJ1-5 | TRBV28 | ASSSWGSNQPQH
TRBJ2-5 | TRBV5-4 | ASSWGLAGGRGSGETQY
TRBJ1-4 | TRBV7-9 | ASSLVGATNEKLF
TRBJ2-1 | TRBV20-1 | SAKFSGKQF
TRBJ2-1 | TRBV5-4 | ASSLKWQASGNNEQF
TRBJ2-2 | TRBV7-3 | ASSGQPGRINTGELF
TRBJ1-4 | TRBV27 | ASSLRTEGEKLF
TRBJ1-1 | TRBV29-1 | SGESSGQGNPEAF
TRBJ2-3 | TRBV12-5 | ASGQGASSTDTQY
TRBJ2-2 | TRBV11-1 | ASSLRKDRVPGELF
TRBJ2-5 | TRBV19 | AGLGTSGNQETQY
TRBJ1-4 | TRBV19 | ASRTGTGHEKLF
TRBJ2-1 | TRBV30 | AWSVLWDEQF
TRBJ1-1 | TRBV11-2 | ASSLDPAHTEAF
TRBJ2-5 | TRBV6-1 | ASSRAVRGETQY
TRBJ2-7 | TRBV27 | ASSRPGQASYEQY
TRBJ2-1 | TRBV2 | ASSGLASGSNEQF
TRBJ2-1 | TRBV9 | ASSPNSGLRYNEQF
TRBJ2-2 | TRBV11-2 | ASSVGRNTGELF
TRBJ2-7 | TRBV4-1 | ASSQEEGSYPYEQY
TRBJ2-3 | TRBV27 | ASSRGMASGKATDTQY
TRBJ1-2 | TRBV7-9 | ASSLSWVPGYT